This T cell receptor beta chain was sequenced in a study of STAT5B mutations in CD4+ large granular lymphocyte leukemia. Only in-frame clones appear in the TCRdb table, and some are missing; sequencing was by immunoSEQ multiplex PCR. The table includes fewer than 35,000 clones, approximately 69% detected once. Germline V gives CDR1 SGHRS, CDR2 YFSETQ. The CDR3 covers 12 residues. V was clipped by 1 base and J by 2 bases, with 0 bases between them. Notes on this clone: Other DNA sequences in the sample encode the same CDR3.

The rearrangement joins TRBV5-1 to TRBJ2-2; no reliable D call. This TCR was recovered from a human donor in good health. Input material: CD4+ T cells from blood buffy coats. CDR3: CASSLNTGELFF. The CDR3 nucleotides read TGCGCCAGCAGCTTGAACACCGGGGAGCTGTTTTTT.